This T cell receptor (beta chain) was captured in a study of human T cells and chemical hapten exposure. The study's findings and limits: Versus controls, significantly more large CDR3 similarity clusters arose from expanded TCRs.

TCRdb re-called the RACE reads with MiXCR, one entry per CDR3 protein. The sample has approximately 60,000 distinct CDR3 sequences, about a tenth seen once. This clonotype was seen more than once but under ten times. Its antigen is undetermined. Time point denoted: patch test 1, 2 weeks after DPC sensitization. Treatment denoted: therapeutic diphenylcyclopropenone sensitization with weekly scalp DPC. The germline gives CDR1 MGHRA, CDR2 YSYEKL. The CDR3 totals 19 residues. Unmatched junction bases numbered 13, after V lost 2 bases and J lost 2 bases. This receptor was obtained from a woman aged 40 to 50 with alopecia areata. Some clones in this sample may be carry-over from other donors' samples. The rearrangement joins TRBV4-1 to TRBJ2-3; 10 nucleotides match TRBD2. The input for sequencing was whole blood, taken in connection with sensitization to the hapten diphenylcyclopropenone (DPC). The CDR3 DNA reads as TGCGCCAGCAGCCAATTCATCACTAGCGGGGCTCGGCTCACAGATACGCAGTATTTT. It specifies CASSQFITSGARLTDTQYF.